This entry describes one T cell receptor (beta chain). This clone has ten or more counts. Its antigen target is currently unknown. Base qualities were left out, and no much larger clone turns up one base away. All of the isolated RNA was reverse transcribed with the High Capacity cDNA Reverse Transcription Kit, so expressed TCRB transcripts were sequenced. Naive, central memory and regulatory T cell samples underwent deep immunoSEQ sequencing, averaging approximately 3.3 million total reads per sample. After sorted cells were lysed in RLT buffer, RNA was extracted with DNase-treated RNeasy Micro or Mini kits, with the choice depending on cell number. Each cell subset was processed separately to prevent cross-contamination, with patient and healthy donor samples processed together. Using the immunoSEQ multiplex PCR, TCRB sequences were amplified from cDNA into 87-bp fragments spanning the CDR3 region. Sequencing of the amplicons was done on the Illumina HiSeq platform. Per the original workflow: Synthetic template baselines were used to correct PCR bias computationally, reads within Hamming distance 2 were collapsed together, and singletons that could not be merged were discarded. Reads were aligned against IMGT to assign V, D and J genes, CDR3 length and insertions or deletions at six rearrangement sites. Within each subset, clonotype counts were normalized to the number of sorted cells before true diversity and Gini coefficients were calculated with the tcR R package. The overlap coefficient, calculated on TCRB nucleotide sequences, was used to measure repertoire sharing. TCRdb re-hosts the immuneACCESS table, in-frame sequences only. Its copies lack some clones; in the studies checked, an unresolved V gene accounts for under half of them, and the cause for the rest is not known. V, J and clone size are those of that table, while D and trimming were read from the DNA. The sample profile shows a few hundred thousand clones; 8.5% to 10% of them were found once. The ten largest clones represent roughly 0.54% of the sample.

This sample stems from a study of beta chain features in type 1 diabetes (dated by TCRdb to the late 2010s). Turning to the overall study: Mean age, gender distribution, total cell number and subset yield were not different between patients and healthy donors. A total of about 100,000,000 sorted cells were examined across all samples, and RNA yield correlated strongly with the number of cells per subset. In the study, TCRB repertoires of sorted circulating CD4+ T cell subsets from recently diagnosed type 1 diabetes patients were compared with those of matched healthy donors. Whereas all 30 or so donors provided naive and central memory subsets, regulatory and stem cell-like memory subsets were isolated from just 8 patients and roughly 8 healthy donors. Paper-wide results and their limitations: In all four CD4+ subsets, TCRB CDR3 length was moderately but significantly shorter in type 1 diabetes patients. Sequencing cDNA rather than genomic DNA could over-represent highly expressing activated cells, although activation and CD3 levels did not differ between groups. PCR might favor shorter templates, but patient and control samples were amplified and corrected together, so any skew would affect both groups equally. At VDJ recombination sites, patients with type 1 diabetes made fewer insertions and deleted more nucleotides, a pattern implying thymic rearrangement abnormalities. HLA sub-analyses involved small numbers of individuals, so any influence of HLA type on TCRB rearrangement remained unresolved. The naive, central memory and regulatory TCRB repertoires appeared to resemble one another more closely among patients than among healthy donors.

There are 15 amino acids in the CDR3, from cysteine to phenylalanine inclusive. Only CDR3 DNA remains: 45 bases, in frame from the first base. From the germline V gene (reference sequence), CDR1 is SGHNT and CDR2 is YYREEE. V is clipped by 0 bases and J by 0 bases, and the sequence between their germline boundaries is 6 bases long. Each donor gave one peripheral blood draw, approximately 110 mL on average, collected into heparinised tubes. Naive, central memory, regulatory and stem cell-like memory CD4+ T cells were sorted on a BD FACSAria II using a panel including CD45RO, CCR7, CD25, CD127, CD95 and CD27. All sorted populations exceeded 95% purity. PBMCs were isolated immediately by Lymphoprep density gradient centrifugation and stained directly without culture. So that batch effects would be minimized, each experiment stained and sorted samples in pairs, pairing one healthy donor with one patient.

This sequence was found in a young man with type 1 diabetes. This chain joins TRBV5-4 to TRBJ2-2; the D region possibly corresponds to TRBD2 (6 bases align). The sample was central memory CD4+ T cells from blood. The nucleotides are TGTGCCAGCAGCTTGGGCGGGACGAACACCGGGGAGCTGTTTTTT. Translated, it gives CASSLGGTNTGELFF.